This T cell receptor (beta chain) was sequenced during a study of T cells in Graves' hyperthyroidism and ophthalmopathy. Between the trimmed V and J ends, which lost 1 base and 6 bases, there was a span of 11 bases. The CDR3 has 14 amino acids. Per germline, CDR1 MDHEN and CDR2 SYDVKM. RNA transcripts yielded amplified TCR beta CDR3 regions. TCR CDR3 underwent first-round RT-PCR with the HTBI primer set. One entry per CDR3 protein results from TCRdb running MiXCR on the multiplex PCR reads. The sample holds around 580,000 distinct CDR3 sequences, 16% seen once. This clonotype was found many times. The chain joins TRBV28 to TRBJ2-3; D is unclear. The source is a woman aged 18-29 years with Graves' hyperthyroidism. The sequenced sample consisted of blood. The CDR3 DNA reads as TGTGCCAGCAGTTTATTATCCCTGCGGGATACGCAGTATTTT. Translating gives CASSLLSLRDTQYF.